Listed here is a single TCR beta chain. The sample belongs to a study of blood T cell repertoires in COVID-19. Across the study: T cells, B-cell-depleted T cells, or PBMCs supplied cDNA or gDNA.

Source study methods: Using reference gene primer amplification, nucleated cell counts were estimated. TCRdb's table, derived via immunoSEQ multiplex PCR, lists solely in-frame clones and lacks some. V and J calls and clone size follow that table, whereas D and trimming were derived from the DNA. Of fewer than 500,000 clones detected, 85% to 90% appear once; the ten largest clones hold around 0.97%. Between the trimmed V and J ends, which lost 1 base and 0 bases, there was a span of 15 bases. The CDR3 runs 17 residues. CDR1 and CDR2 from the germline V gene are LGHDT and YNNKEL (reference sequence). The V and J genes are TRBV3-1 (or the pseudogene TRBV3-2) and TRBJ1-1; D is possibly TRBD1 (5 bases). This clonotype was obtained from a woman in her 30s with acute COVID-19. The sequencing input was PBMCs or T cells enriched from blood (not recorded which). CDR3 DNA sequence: TGTGCCAGCAGCCAAGGTGGGGCTGGACATATGAACACTGAAGCTTTCTTT. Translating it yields CASSQGGAGHMNTEAFF.